The source of this TCR beta chain is a study of cytomegalovirus exposure and HLA in healthy donors. Across the whole study: It was reported in a later analysis that the 100 to 150 validation repertoires used the same platform as the approximately 670 first-cohort repertoires. General observations from the study: There were fewer than 200 TCR beta chains listed as cytomegalovirus-associated. Most TCR sequences were seen very rarely across donors, but some public TCRs occurred in many.

This CDR3 region has 14 residues. The germline CDR1 and CDR2 sequences are WNHNN and SYGVQD (reference sequence). Trimming took 1 base from V and 12 from J; bases not matched to a gene: 10. Note on this clone: Its target is not known.

Generated by immunoSEQ multiplex PCR, the TCRdb table keeps only in-frame clones and is missing some. The table shows 150,000 to 200,000 clones, with 85% occurring only once. This rearrangement joins TRBV10-1 to TRBJ2-7, with TRBD2 matching over 9 bases. This TCR was recovered from a man younger than 35 in good health and CMV-seropositive. Sequenced sample: PBMCs. The CDR3 DNA is TGCGCCAGCAGTGAGTTTTCTAGCGGGAATGATTTGTACTTC. This gives the protein CASSEFSSGNDLYF.